The rows below give T cell receptor beta chains drawn from one sample of a study of tumor and adjacent non-tumor tissue in lung cancer. TCRdb ran MiXCR on the multiplex PCR reads and lists one entry per CDR3 protein. Altogether approximately 70,000 distinct CDR3 sequences are present, around three quarters being singletons, with the ten largest covering 28%. Sequencing input: lung tumor tissue. These receptors were obtained from a man aged 60 to 75 with non-small cell lung cancer. Both conserved end residues are part of each CDR3. The D gene is left open where the match is weak. A clone size is listed for some rows: how often the clone was seen (once, few, many), or a class if it is expanded.

length: 15
size: .
J: TRBJ2-7
V: TRBV6-2/TRBV6-3
D: .
CDR3: CTRSLLAHNSYEQYF
DNA: TGTACCAGAAGTTTGCTAGCGCACAACTCCTACGAGCAGTACTTC

length: 15
size: .
J: TRBJ1-1
V: TRBV20-1
D: .
CDR3: CSARDFGGANNEAVF
DNA: TGCAGTGCTAGAGATTTTGGAGGGGCCAACAATGAAGCTGTCTTT

length: 16
size: .
J: TRBJ2-2
V: TRBV5-4
D: TRBD2
CDR3: CASSPIEREPGDTLFF
DNA: TGTGCCAGCAGCCCTATCGAGCGGGAGCCGGGAGATACCCTGTTTTTT

length: 13
size: .
J: TRBJ1-1
V: TRBV20-1
D: .
CDR3: CSAKQRLNTEAFF
DNA: TGCAGTGCCAAACAGAGATTGAATACCGAAGCTTTCTTT

length: 16
size: .
J: TRBJ2-1
V: TRBV20-1
D: .
CDR3: CSAPSRGRGTYNEQLF
DNA: TGCAGTGCTCCCTCCCGTGGGAGAGGGACCTACAATGAGCAGCTCTTC

length: 20
size: .
J: TRBJ2-6
V: TRBV10-3
D: .
CDR3: CAISEDGISGRDSGANVLTF
DNA: TGTGCTATCAGTGAAGATGGGATTAGCGGTAGGGACTCTGGGGCCAACGTCCTGACTTTC

length: 11
size: .
J: TRBJ2-1
V: TRBV29-1
D: .
CDR3: CNVDTYNEQSF
DNA: TGCAACGTGGACACTTACAATGAGCAGTCCTTC

length: 15
size: .
J: TRBJ1-5
V: TRBV6-1
D: TRBD1
CDR3: CGSTEGQDLNQPQHF
DNA: TGTGGCAGTACAGAGGGACAGGACCTCAATCAGCCCCAGCATTTC

length: 13
size: .
J: TRBJ2-5
V: TRBV6-4
D: .
CDR3: CASSRTAEETWYF
DNA: TGTGCCAGCAGTAGGACAGCCGAAGAGACCTGGTACTTC

length: 16
size: once
J: TRBJ2-1
V: TRBV11-1
D: TRBD2
CDR3: CNSSPGTRGGYNEQFF
DNA: TGTAACAGCAGTCCAGGGACGCGGGGGGGATACAATGAGCAGTTCTTT

length: 20
size: .
J: TRBJ2-6
V: TRBV10-3
D: TRBD2
CDR3: CAISEHGSSGKVSGANVPIF
DNA: TGTGCCATCAGTGAACATGGGAGTAGCGGGAAGGTCTCTGGGGCCAACGTCCCGATTTTC

length: 12
size: .
J: TRBJ1-3
V: TRBV29-1
D: .
CDR3: CSVASSGSTIYF
DNA: TGCAGCGTTGCTAGTTCTGGAAGCACCATATATTTT

length: 15
size: .
J: TRBJ2-1
V: TRBV5-6
D: .
CDR3: CTSSFDTSGFNKQFF
DNA: TGTACCAGCAGCTTCGACACCTCTGGGTTCAATAAGCAGTTCTTC

length: 15
size: .
J: TRBJ2-7
V: TRBV6-5
D: .
CDR3: CASSYGTGQLYEQYF
DNA: TGTGCCAGTAGTTACGGGACTGGACAGCTTTACGAGCAGTACTTC

length: 15
size: few
J: TRBJ2-7
V: TRBV29-1
D: TRBD1
CDR3: CSVVGKGAESYEQYF
DNA: TGCAGCGTTGTTGGTAAGGGGGCAGAATCCTACGAGCAGTACTTC

length: 13
size: few
J: TRBJ1-2
V: TRBV20-1
D: .
CDR3: CSARTEAKYGCTF
DNA: TGCAGTGCTAGAACAGAGGCTAAATATGGCTGCACCTTC

length: 13
size: .
J: TRBJ2-6
V: TRBV11-1
D: .
CDR3: CDSSLDTRAVLTF
DNA: TGTGACAGCAGCTTAGATACTCGAGCCGTCCTGACTTTC

length: 15
size: .
J: TRBJ2-7
V: TRBV6-5
D: .
CDR3: CASSCGAGQVYEEYF
DNA: TGTGCCAGCAGTTGCGGGGCTGGACAGGTTTACGAGGAGTACTTT

length: 14
size: .
J: TRBJ1-3
V: TRBV2
D: TRBD1
CDR3: CARYRGDSGNTIYF
DNA: TGTGCCAGGTACAGGGGGGACTCTGGAAACACAATATATTTT

length: 13
size: .
J: TRBJ2-7
V: TRBV11-1
D: TRBD1
CDR3: CAGSPRTGYEQYF
DNA: TGTGCCGGCAGTCCCAGGACAGGCTACGAGCAGTACTTC

length: 11
size: .
J: TRBJ2-5
V: TRBV20-1
D: .
CDR3: CSAPGQENQYF
DNA: TGCAGTGCACCGGGGCAAGAGAACCAGTACTTC

length: 15
size: .
J: TRBJ1-1
V: TRBV6-5
D: .
CDR3: CGSSYSRGGGAEAFF
DNA: TGTGGCAGCAGTTACTCCCGCGGGGGTGGAGCTGAAGCTTTCTTT

length: 15
size: many
J: TRBJ2-1
V: TRBV10-3
D: .
CDR3: CAISESSPLGNEQFF
DNA: TGTGCCATCAGTGAGTCTAGCCCCTTAGGGAATGAGCAGTTCTTC

length: 13
size: .
J: TRBJ1-1
V: TRBV29-1
D: .
CDR3: CCAAGMENTEAFF
DNA: TGCTGCGCAGCCGGGATGGAGAACACTGAAGCTTTCTTT

length: 14
size: .
J: TRBJ2-2
V: TRBV6-1
D: .
CDR3: CASSIYKGSGELFF
DNA: TGTGCCAGCAGTATATACAAGGGCTCCGGGGAGCTGTTTTTT

length: 15
size: .
J: TRBJ2-5
V: TRBV5-1
D: TRBD1
CDR3: CASSVEQGARETQYF
DNA: TGCGCCAGTAGCGTGGAACAGGGGGCGCGGGAGACCCAGTACTTC

length: 18
size: .
J: TRBJ2-7
V: TRBV6-6
D: .
CDR3: CASSYGGIRGCLFYEQYF
DNA: TGTGCTAGCAGTTACGGAGGGATAAGAGGATGTCTCTTTTACGAGCAGTACTTC